The rows below give T cell receptor beta chains drawn from one sample of a study of blood T cell repertoires in COVID-19. Data came from immunoSEQ multiplex PCR; TCRdb stores just in-frame clones and leaves some out. The sample contains about 110,000 clones, 84% of which appear only once. Material for sequencing was peripheral blood. The receptors here all came from a woman between 50 and 59 years old with acute or convalescent COVID-19. CDR3s include the opening cysteine and the closing phenylalanine or tryptophan. A D gene is named only where the DNA matches it firmly. The size of a clone is reported for some rows only, either as once, few or many, or as a class for expanded clones.

clone_size,d_call,j_call,v_call,cdr3_aa,cdr3_nt
-,-,TRBJ1-1,TRBV6-6,CASSYTPTGVLTEAFF,TGTGCCAGCAGTTACACCCCGACAGGAGTACTCACTGAAGCTTTCTTT
-,TRBD1,TRBJ2-4,TRBV7-4,CASSAGPGTEKNIQYF,TGTGCCAGCAGCGCCGGGCCCGGGACAGAAAAAAACATTCAGTACTTC
-,TRBD2,TRBJ2-7,TRBV7-2,CASSPVGTSGFYEQYF,TGTGCCAGCAGCCCCGTAGGGACTAGCGGGTTCTACGAGCAGTACTTC
-,TRBD2,TRBJ2-3,TRBV6-2/TRBV6-3,CASSPGTSGGYTQYF,TGTGCCAGCAGCCCTGGGACTAGCGGGGGATATACGCAGTATTTT
-,-,TRBJ1-2,TRBV5-1,CASSLEAGHYGYTF,TGCGCCAGCAGCTTGGAGGCGGGGCACTATGGCTACACCTTC
few,TRBD1,TRBJ2-7,TRBV5-1,CASSYRGRAYEQYF,TGCGCCAGCAGCTATAGGGGGCGCGCCTACGAGCAGTACTTC
-,-,TRBJ1-3,TRBV5-1,CASSFGGGGNTIYF,TGCGCCAGCAGCTTCGGGGGAGGTGGAAACACCATATATTTT
-,TRBD2,TRBJ2-5,TRBV27,CASSPDWGGETQYF,TGTGCCAGCAGTCCAGACTGGGGAGGGGAGACCCAGTACTTC
-,-,TRBJ2-7,TRBV6-5,CASSSPDRAGHEQYF,TGTGCCAGCAGTTCCCCCGACCGGGCGGGCCACGAGCAGTACTTC
-,-,TRBJ1-2,TRBV19,CAANGRGLYGYTF,TGTGCCGCGAACGGCAGGGGTCTCTATGGCTACACCTTC
-,-,TRBJ1-1,TRBV2,CASREDTEAFF,TGTGCCAGCAGGGAGGACACTGAAGCTTTCTTT
-,-,TRBJ1-1,TRBV6-5,CASSRGARGDTEAFF,TGTGCCAGCAGCCGGGGGGCGCGGGGGGACACTGAAGCTTTCTTT
-,-,TRBJ1-6,TRBV27,CASSLRIATDSSYNSPLHF,TGTGCCAGCAGTTTACGGATTGCGACAGACAGCTCCTATAATTCACCCCTCCACTTT
-,-,TRBJ2-3,TRBV3-1/TRBV3-2,CASSLQGRFSDTQYF,TGTGCCAGCAGCCTCCAGGGCCGCTTTTCAGATACGCAGTATTTT
few,TRBD2,TRBJ2-7,TRBV7-6,CASSAGTSGFMNEQYF,TGTGCCAGCAGCGCCGGGACTAGCGGGTTTATGAACGAGCAGTACTTC
few,-,TRBJ1-1,TRBV30,CAWSLTSRGNTEAFF,TGTGCCTGGAGCCTTACCTCCAGGGGAAACACTGAAGCTTTCTTT
-,TRBD1,TRBJ1-5,TRBV27,CASSSTGGLGGQPQHF,TGTGCCAGCAGCAGTACAGGGGGCCTGGGAGGGCAGCCCCAGCATTTT
-,TRBD2,TRBJ2-2,TRBV7-8,CASSFGLVIPGELFF,TGTGCCAGCAGCTTTGGACTAGTGATCCCCGGGGAGCTGTTTTTT
-,TRBD1,TRBJ1-6,TRBV6-5,CASSFRDRWILHF,TGTGCCAGCAGTTTTCGGGACAGGTGGATCCTCCACTTT
-,TRBD1,TRBJ2-7,TRBV3-1/TRBV3-2,CASSPGTAIYEQYF,TGTGCCAGCAGTCCCGGGACAGCAATCTACGAGCAGTACTTC
-,-,TRBJ1-5,TRBV15,CATSGHGTPNQPQHF,TGTGCCACCAGCGGCCACGGGACACCCAATCAGCCCCAGCATTTT
-,-,TRBJ1-5,TRBV2,CASSEIRPGIGGNQPQHF,TGTGCCAGCAGTGAAATCCGGCCGGGGATTGGGGGCAATCAGCCCCAGCATTTT
-,TRBD1,TRBJ1-5,TRBV7-8,CASSLNRGNQPQHF,TGTGCCAGCAGCTTAAACAGGGGGAATCAGCCCCAGCATTTT
-,TRBD2,TRBJ2-3,TRBV16,CASSQRSGGTDTQYF,TGTGCCAGCAGCCAAAGAAGCGGGGGCACAGATACGCAGTATTTT
-,TRBD1,TRBJ1-1,TRBV30,CAWRRTGGTEAFF,TGTGCCTGGAGAAGGACAGGGGGCACTGAAGCTTTCTTT
once,TRBD1,TRBJ2-3,TRBV6-1,CASSEPGQGSDTQYF,TGTGCCAGCAGTGAGCCGGGACAGGGGTCAGATACGCAGTATTTT
-,TRBD1,TRBJ1-2,TRBV19,CASSAKTGTPNGYTF,TGTGCCAGTAGTGCAAAGACAGGGACTCCGAATGGCTACACCTTC
-,-,TRBJ1-1,TRBV30,CAWSGAPHSTGRLVEAFF,TGTGCCTGGAGTGGAGCCCCTCATTCGACAGGCCGCTTAGTAGAAGCTTTCTTT
-,TRBD1,TRBJ2-7,TRBV2,CGGMTGGFSSYEQYF,TGTGGCGGGATGACAGGGGGCTTCAGCTCCTACGAGCAGTACTTC
once,-,TRBJ2-1,TRBV6-5,CASSSQGFHEQFF,TGTGCCAGCAGCTCGCAGGGTTTCCATGAGCAGTTCTTC
-,-,TRBJ1-6,TRBV16,CASSQSTGSPLHF,TGTGCCAGCAGCCAATCGACTGGATCACCCCTCCACTTT